The rows below give T cell receptor beta chains drawn from one sample of a study of cytomegalovirus exposure and HLA in healthy donors. Sequencing was performed with immunoSEQ multiplex PCR; in TCRdb, only in-frame clones are kept and a portion is missing. The sample contains a few hundred thousand clones, 75% to 80% of which appear only once. Sample: PBMCs. All receptors come from a man aged 18 to 30 in good health and CMV-seronegative. Each CDR3 is given with its conserved first and last residue. The D gene is left open where the match is weak. Clone size appears in some rows only: once, few, many, or a class for an expanded clone.

v_gene,j_gene,abundance,d_gene,CDR3nt,CDR3aa
TRBV14,TRBJ2-6,.,.,TGTGCCAGCAGCCTGGGAGCCTCTGGGGCCAACGTCCTGACTTTC,CASSLGASGANVLTF
TRBV7-3,TRBJ2-7,.,TRBD1,TGTGCCAGCAGCGCGTCGGGACAGGGGACCCACGAGCAGTACTTC,CASSASGQGTHEQYF
TRBV6-5,TRBJ1-2,few,TRBD1,TGTGCCAGCAGCCCAGGGGGGTTTTATGGCTACACCTTC,CASSPGGFYGYTF
TRBV19,TRBJ2-5,.,.,TGTGCCAGTAGTATTCCAGCAGGGATCCGGATGGAGACCCAGTACTTC,CASSIPAGIRMETQYF
TRBV11-2,TRBJ2-1,once,.,TGTGCCAGCAGCTTACGGGAGGGGGCGAATGAGCAGTTCTTC,CASSLREGANEQFF
TRBV19,TRBJ2-1,.,TRBD2,TGTGCCAGTAGTATCGGGACTAGCGTTCAATCCTACAATGAGCAGTTCTTC,CASSIGTSVQSYNEQFF
TRBV5-5,TRBJ2-7,few,TRBD1,TGTGCCAGCAACCGACAGGGGGTAAGCTCCTACGAGCAGTACTTC,CASNRQGVSSYEQYF
TRBV21-1,TRBJ2-7,.,.,TGTGCCAGCAGCAAAGGGGGCCTAGCGGGAGGGATGACCTACGAGCAGTACTTC,CASSKGGLAGGMTYEQYF
TRBV11-3,TRBJ1-1,.,.,TGTGCCAGCAGCTCGCAATTCAGCACTGAAGCTTTCTTT,CASSSQFSTEAFF
TRBV6-4,TRBJ2-3,.,.,TGTGCCAGCAGTGAGGCGGGATGGGAAGATACGCAGTATTTT,CASSEAGWEDTQYF
TRBV2,TRBJ1-2,.,TRBD1,TGTGCCAGCAGTGAAGCGGGGGCAGGGGGCGATGGCTACACCTTC,CASSEAGAGGDGYTF
TRBV28,TRBJ2-1,.,.,TGTGCCAGCAGTTTTTCATGGGCAAGGTTATTTAATGAGCAGTTCTTC,CASSFSWARLFNEQFF
TRBV6-6,TRBJ1-5,.,.,TGTGCCAGCACCATGGGGGGGCTTCGCTATCAGCCCCAGCATTTT,CASTMGGLRYQPQHF
TRBV7-9,TRBJ2-4,.,TRBD2,TGTGCCAGCAGCTTAGCAGCGGGGGGGGAAAACATTCAGTACTTC,CASSLAAGGENIQYF
TRBV27,TRBJ2-1,.,.,TGTGCCAGCAGGACTTCCCTGGAGAATGAGCAGTTCTTC,CASRTSLENEQFF
TRBV19,TRBJ2-2,few,.,TGTGCCAGTAGTCCATCCGGGATCCTCGAGACCGGGGAGCTGTTTTTT,CASSPSGILETGELFF
TRBV5-1,TRBJ2-7,.,.,TGCGCCAGCAGCGAAGAACTAGATCCCTACGAGCAGTACTTC,CASSEELDPYEQYF
TRBV5-8,TRBJ1-1,.,TRBD1,TGTGCCAGCAGCTTTCGGACAGGGGACACTGAAGCTTTCTTT,CASSFRTGDTEAFF
TRBV4-2,TRBJ2-3,.,.,TGTGCCAGCAGCCAAGATCCGGGGAAGGGTTCAGATACGCAGTATTTT,CASSQDPGKGSDTQYF
TRBV13,TRBJ2-1,.,TRBD2,TGTGCCAGCAGCTTTGGGACTAGCGGGACCAGCTCCTACAATGAGCAGTTCTTC,CASSFGTSGTSSYNEQFF
TRBV5-6,TRBJ2-2,.,TRBD1,TGTGCCAGCAGCTTGGGGGACAGTTTTTACACCGGGGAGCTGTTTTTT,CASSLGDSFYTGELFF
TRBV11-3,TRBJ1-2,once,.,TGTGCCAGCAGCTTCGACAGGAAGAACTATGGCTACACCTTC,CASSFDRKNYGYTF
TRBV7-2,TRBJ2-7,.,TRBD2,TGTGCCAGCAGCGTAGGGCGTAGCGGGGAGCAGTACTTC,CASSVGRSGEQYF
TRBV7-9,TRBJ2-1,.,.,TGTGCCAGCAGCTTAGGGCTAGGGGACAACAATGAGCAGTTCTTC,CASSLGLGDNNEQFF
TRBV7-2,TRBJ2-2,.,TRBD2,TGTGCCAGCAGCACACAGCGGGACGGGGAGCTGTTTTTT,CASSTQRDGELFF
TRBV2,TRBJ1-3,.,.,TGTGCCAGCAGTGAAAATTCGGGTGGAAACACCATATATTTT,CASSENSGGNTIYF
TRBV27,TRBJ2-7,.,TRBD1,TGTGCCAGCAGTTTATCTACAGGGGTGGAGTACGAGCAGTACTTC,CASSLSTGVEYEQYF
TRBV18,TRBJ1-1,.,TRBD1,TGTGCCAGCTCACCCCCACCGACAGGGGTCCACACTGAAGCTTTCTTT,CASSPPPTGVHTEAFF
TRBV27,TRBJ2-4,.,TRBD2,TGTGCCAGCAGTTTATTTAGTGGGCTAGCGGGAGCCCCGCCCGCTCAGTACTTC,CASSLFSGLAGAPPAQYF
TRBV6-1,TRBJ1-5,.,.,TGTGCCAGCAGTGAAGTATTCTATAGCAATCAGCCCCAGCATTTT,CASSEVFYSNQPQHF
TRBV27,TRBJ2-1,.,TRBD1,TGTGCCAGCAGTTTATCTAGGGGGCCCAGGATAGGCAATGAGCAGTTCTTC,CASSLSRGPRIGNEQFF
TRBV7-9,TRBJ1-2,once,.,TGTGCCAGCAGTTTGAGTGGCTACACCTTC,CASSLSGYTF
TRBV7-9,TRBJ2-3,.,.,TGTGCCAGCAGCTTAATGCGTTCTAGCACAGATACGCAGTATTTT,CASSLMRSSTDTQYF
TRBV5-1,TRBJ1-6,.,.,TGCGCCAGCAGCCTTAGACAGCAAGGGTTCTATAATTCACCCCTCCACTTT,CASSLRQQGFYNSPLHF
TRBV2,TRBJ2-5,.,.,TGTGCCAGCAGCCTTTTCGACAGGCGGGAGACCCAGTACTTC,CASSLFDRRETQYF
TRBV7-9,TRBJ2-2,.,TRBD2,TGTGCCAGCAGCCGGGGACTAGCGGGAGTCGGAACCGGGGAGCTGTTTTTT,CASSRGLAGVGTGELFF
TRBV28,TRBJ1-4,.,.,TGTGCCAGCAATAAAGAGGCTAATGAAAAACTGTTTTTT,CASNKEANEKLFF
TRBV7-2,TRBJ2-7,.,.,TGTGCCAGCAGCCCCTACCCCAGGGGTGGCGAGCAGTACTTC,CASSPYPRGGEQYF
TRBV2,TRBJ2-1,.,TRBD2,TGTGCCAGCAGCCCCAGGGTAGCGCCGAGCGTAGCGGGGCAGTTCTTC,CASSPRVAPSVAGQFF
TRBV6-6,TRBJ2-1,once,.,TGTGCCAGCAGTCCCTTGAGTGAGCAGTTCTTC,CASSPLSEQFF
TRBV11-3,TRBJ2-1,.,.,TGTGCCAGCAGCTTAGGAGTCGGGGGGCAAATTCCGTTCTTC,CASSLGVGGQIPFF
TRBV6-4,TRBJ1-3,.,TRBD1,TGTGCCAGCAGGCCCAGGGGGCACTCTGGAAACACCATATATTTT,CASRPRGHSGNTIYF
TRBV7-9,TRBJ2-7,.,.,TGTGCCAGCAACCCGCCATCCGGCGAGCAGTACTTC,CASNPPSGEQYF
TRBV18,TRBJ2-3,.,TRBD2,TGTGCCAGCTCACCAGGCGGGAGTCCTTATACGCAGTATTTT,CASSPGGSPYTQYF
TRBV7-2,TRBJ2-1,.,TRBD1,TGTGCCAGCAGCGGACAGGGGTCGGAATACAATGAGCAGTTCTTC,CASSGQGSEYNEQFF